These 18 T cell receptor beta chains originate from one sample sequenced in a study of technical replicates of blood from four donors. Measured with immunoSEQ multiplex PCR; TCRdb has only the in-frame clones, and not every one. The sample consists of fewer than 90,000 clones, about nine tenths of them appearing once. What was sequenced was T cells isolated from PBMCs. The receptors come from a human donor in good health.

DNA for the CDR3: TGTGCCAGTGCCACCGGGACAGGCCCCTACGAGCAGTACTTC. It codes for CASATGTGPYEQYF. V is TRBV19 and J is TRBJ2-7; 8 bases agree with TRBD1. Germline-derived CDR1 and CDR2 are LNHDA and SQIVND (reference sequence). Losses at the gene ends were 8 bases for V and 2 bases for J; bases not matched to a gene: 8. The CDR3 has 14 residues.

The chain recombines TRBV5-1 with TRBJ2-3; D unresolved. Germline CDR1 SGHRS, CDR2 YFSETQ. This CDR3 spans 13 amino acids. V was clipped by 2 bases and J by 6 bases, with 10 bases between them. The CDR3 spells CASSFTVKDTQYF. CDR3 DNA: TGCGCCAGCAGCTTCACGGTGAAGGATACGCAGTATTTT.

Here the CDR3 reads CASSPSGINNEQFF. The CDR3 region has the DNA TGTGCCAGCAGCCCAAGCGGGATTAACAATGAGCAGTTCTTC. The V call is TRBV7-2, the J call TRBJ2-1, with 7 bases that match TRBD2. J lost 5 bases, V lost 5 bases, and 6 bases had no gene match. The CDR3 is 14 residues long. The V gene's germline CDR1 is SGHTA and CDR2 FQGNSA.

This clone showed up just once. This chain connects TRBV30 to TRBJ1-2, with D maybe TRBD1 (6 bases). Germline V lookup: CDR1 GTSNPN, CDR2 SVGIG (reference sequence). V was trimmed by 5 bases and J by 7 bases, leaving 11 bases between them. The CDR3 loop spans 11 amino acids. The CDR3, as DNA: TGTGCCTGGCAGGCAGGGGCTGGCTACACCTTC. Translated, it gives CAWQAGAGYTF. Using reference TRBV30 and TRBJ1-2 for the parts outside the CDR3, the full variable domain is SQTIHQWPATLVQPVGSPLSLECTVEGTSNPNLYWYRQAAGRGLQLLFYSVGIGQISSEVPQNLSASRPQDRQFILSSKKLLLSDSGFYLCAWQAGAGYTFGSGTRLTVV.

This clone was observed a single time. The gene calls are TRBV27 and TRBJ1-5; no clear D. Germline V gene sequence: CDR1 MNHEY, CDR2 SMNVEV (reference sequence). Trimming took 2 bases from V and 4 from J, leaving 6 bases between them. The CDR3 is made up of 13 amino acids. The CDR3 here is CASSLLNNQPQHF. The CDR3 coding sequence is TGTGCCAGCAGTTTACTAAATAATCAGCCCCAGCATTTT.

The chain couples TRBV7-9 to TRBJ2-7; 9 bases align to TRBD2. CDR1 and CDR2 (germline): SEHNR, FQNEAQ (reference sequence). With V trimmed by 5 bases and J by 2 bases, 4 bases remained unmatched. This CDR3 has 14 residues. DNA of the CDR3: TGTGCCAGCAGCCCTAGCGGGACAGCCTACGAGCAGTACTTC. Its protein is CASSPSGTAYEQYF.

The V gene is TRBV5-1, the J gene TRBJ1-1, with D hard to call. Trimming pared 1 base from V and 0 bases from J, leaving 10 bases between. CDR1 is SGHRS and CDR2 is YFSETQ in the germline V gene. The CDR3 has 15 residues. CDR3 sequence (DNA): TGCGCCAGCAGCTTGATGGGAGGAATGAACACTGAAGCTTTCTTT. It specifies CASSLMGGMNTEAFF.

This clone was picked up one time. This sequence joins TRBV4-2 and TRBJ1-3; possible D gene TRBD1, 5 bases. The CDR3 length is 17 residues. V shed 7 bases and J shed 0 bases, with 19 bases lying between them. Germline V gene sequence: CDR1 LGHNA, CDR2 YNFKEQ. CDR3 protein: CASTTMDTGDSGNTIYF. As DNA, the CDR3 is TGTGCCAGCACCACTATGGATACAGGCGACTCTGGAAACACCATATATTTT.

The chain is built from TRBV2 and TRBJ1-2; D gene unclear. The CDR3 runs 14 residues. V shed 4 bases and J shed 4 bases, with 13 bases lying between them. Germline CDR1 reads SNHLY; CDR2 reads FYNNEI. The CDR3 bases are TGTGCCAGCAGTGTGATAGACATATCCTATGGCTACACCTTC. It codes for CASSVIDISYGYTF.

V usage is TRBV30 and J usage is TRBJ1-5; 7 bases agree with TRBD1. This CDR3 is built from 13 residues. The germline V gene encodes CDR1 GTSNPN and CDR2 SVGIG (reference sequence). The V and J ends lost 3 bases and 4 bases, in that order; junction bases with no gene match: 3. The CDR3 DNA sequence: TGTGCCTGGAGCCAACAGGGGAATCAGCCCCAGCATTTT. It yields the protein CAWSQQGNQPQHF.

The gene calls are TRBV27 and TRBJ1-1; possible D gene TRBD1, 6 bases. Germline CDR1 MNHEY, CDR2 SMNVEV (reference sequence). V lost 3 bases and J lost 1, with 12 bases in between. This CDR3 region has 15 residues. CDR3: CASSFPGQKNTEAFF. CDR3 bases: TGTGCCAGCAGTTTCCCCGGACAGAAGAACACTGAAGCTTTCTTT.

The chain uses TRBV14 and TRBJ2-7; TRBD2 matches at 11 bases. Germline loops: CDR1 SGHDN, CDR2 FVKESK. The CDR3 consists of 15 residues. V was pared by 4 bases and J by 6 bases, with 8 bases of the junction left unmatched. CDR3 in amino acids: CASSPLLAGAGEQYF. The DNA for the CDR3 is TGTGCCAGCAGCCCTCTACTAGCGGGAGCTGGCGAGCAGTACTTC.

The chain carries TRBV7-3 and TRBJ2-5, with 7 bases that match TRBD2. Germline assignment: CDR1 SGHTA and CDR2 FQGTGA. The V and J ends lost 5 bases and 1 base, in that order; junction bases with no gene match: 7. The CDR3 runs to 15 residues. The DNA for the CDR3 is TGTGCCAGCAGCATACAAGCGGGACCCCAAGAGACCCAGTACTTC. Its translation: CASSIQAGPQETQYF.

This clone was seen a few times. This CDR3 reads CARTQDSKNIQYF. CDR3 bases: TGTGCCAGGACCCAGGACAGTAAAAACATTCAGTACTTC. V is TRBV5-8 and J is TRBJ2-4; D possibly corresponds to TRBD1 (6 bases). There are 13 residues in the CDR3. V shed 8 bases and J shed 4 bases, with 13 bases lying between them. Per germline, CDR1 SGHTS and CDR2 YDEGEE.

This clone was seen more than once but under ten times. This rearrangement joins TRBV9 to TRBJ1-1; D not certain. The CDR3 has 14 amino acids. Trimming took 0 bases from V and 3 from J, leaving 9 bases between them. The V gene's germline CDR1 is SGDLS and CDR2 YYNGEE. The CDR3 DNA reads as TGTGCCAGCAGCGTAGAACAGTCCTACACTGAAGCTTTCTTT. It yields the protein CASSVEQSYTEAFF. Using reference TRBV9 and TRBJ1-1 for the parts outside the CDR3, the full variable domain is DSGVTQTPKHLITATGQRVTLRCSPRSGDLSVYWYQQSLDQGLQFLIQYYNGEERAKGNILERFSAQQFPDLHSELNLSSLELGDSALYFCASSVEQSYTEAFFGQGTRLTVV.

This chain connects TRBV6-5 to TRBJ2-5; D is unclear. Germline values: CDR1 MNHEY, CDR2 SVGAGI. V was trimmed by 4 bases and J by 7 bases, leaving 13 bases between them. This CDR3 is 13 amino acids long. CDR3 region: CASSFNIRRTQYF. CDR3 in DNA: TGTGCCAGCAGTTTTAACATCCGCAGGACCCAGTACTTC.

The chain uses TRBV6-5 and TRBJ2-7; the match to TRBD2 covers 9 bases. The CDR3 covers 15 residues. Per the germline V gene, CDR1 is MNHEY and CDR2 is SVGAGI. V trimming: 5 bases; J trimming: 1 base; junction bases outside the gene matches: 6. CDR3 in DNA: TGTGCCAGCAGTCCACCGGGACTAGCATCCTACGAGCAGTACTTC. Its translation: CASSPPGLASYEQYF.

This chain joins TRBV18 and TRBJ2-5, with 7 bases lining up with TRBD2. The CDR3 is made up of 17 amino acids. Germline CDR1 is KGHSH and CDR2 is LQKENI. Unmatched junction bases numbered 11, after V lost 2 bases and J lost 2 bases. For the CDR3, the DNA is TGTGCCAGCTCACCATCCGGACTAGTCGGCAAACAAGAGACCCAGTACTTC. Amino acids: CASSPSGLVGKQETQYF.